This record covers a single TCR beta chain. Its specificity is unknown. Graft tissue was processed to release intraepithelial and lamina propria lymphocytes. The CDR3 is made up of 15 amino acids. Germline loops: CDR1 SGDLS, CDR2 YYNGEE. V lost 4 bases, J lost 7 bases, and 7 bases stayed unmatched. The data originate from a study of graft-versus-host responses after intestinal transplantation. Study-wide background: Multivisceral, liver-intestinal, or isolated intestinal grafts were transplanted into recipients. Recipients were all induced with anti-thymocyte globulin, then given tacrolimus and steroids for around three years. Findings of the study overall: Recipient-marrow GvH clones were detected, some having first appeared in ileum or blood. HvG clone declines early post-transplant were associated with peak circulating GvH levels.

The table came from immunoSEQ multiplex PCR; TCRdb's copy has only in-frame clones and leaves some out. The repertoire includes 25,000 to 30,000 clones, around four fifths of them detected once, and approximately 2.8% sits in the top ten. The origin of this receptor is a human patient who received an intestinal transplant, so some T cells may come from the graft donor. The specimen was ileum tissue, collected 98 days after intestinal transplantation. V gene TRBV9 combines with J gene TRBJ2-1; 11 bases are shared with TRBD2. The CDR3 reads CASSPGTSGSNEQFF. The CDR3 DNA follows: TGTGCCAGCAGCCCCGGGACTAGCGGCTCTAATGAGCAGTTCTTC.